This T cell receptor (beta chain) was profiled in a study of shared clonotypes between healthy human individuals. This clone was observed a single time. Among the unsorted PBMC samples, replicate PCRs used around 270 ng DNA, some 30,000 T cell genomes. Clones were sequenced by immunoSEQ multiplex PCR, and TCRdb holds only the in-frame ones, with some missing. The table lists about 470,000 clones, 75% to 85% of them singletons, with less than 15% in the top ten. The germline CDR1 and CDR2 sequences are SGHTS and YDEGEE. The germline V and J ends were trimmed by 0 bases and 3 bases, with 12 bases remaining between them. CDR3 length equals 15 residues.

The sequence derives from a woman between 40 and 55 years old in good health. Some clones in this sample may be carry-over from other donors' samples. This chain links TRBV5-8 with TRBJ1-2; weak D call: TRBD1 (5 bases). Sequencing input: PBMCs. The CDR3 spells CASSLADSYHYGYTF. The CDR3 DNA is TGTGCCAGCAGCTTGGCCGACAGTTACCACTATGGCTACACCTTC.